This T cell receptor beta chain appears in the sequencing data of a study of T cells in localized non-small cell lung cancer (dated by TCRdb to between 2020 and 2021). In the study overall: T cell repertoires of 236 early-stage NSCLC patients were analyzed, with tumors being compared against uninvolved tumor-adjacent lungs. The cohort was made up of approximately 250 treatment-naive NSCLC patients whose localized lung tumors had been resected. NSCLC patients had a mean age of around 66 years, and 120 to 150 were male and nearly 110 female. General conclusions and limits of the study: Multi-region tumor sequencing was not performed, so intratumor heterogeneity could not be excluded. Because of the exploratory design, TCR variables were selected using unadjusted p-values without false-discovery rate correction. A median of around 50 of the top 100 tumor clones were detected in paired uninvolved adjacent lung, and 28 of these tumor clones were also found among the top 100 clones of the paired uninvolved adjacent lung. Longer overall survival was associated with higher blood T cell density, whereas shorter survival was associated with higher adjacent-lung clonality. Uninvolved tumor-adjacent lung showed the highest T cell clonality, higher than tumor, which suggests more focused antigenic responses in the uninvolved tumor-adjacent lung.

In the germline V gene, CDR1 corresponds to KGHSH and CDR2 to LQKENI. From the cysteine through the phenylalanine, the CDR3 covers 15 amino acids. The read is trimmed to its CDR3 DNA, 45 bases read in frame from base 1. The V and J ends are trimmed by 4 bases and 0 bases, leaving 13 bases between them. The immunoSEQ Assay was used to sequence TCR beta CDR3 regions from DNA. Per the original workflow: T cell density was computed as TCR beta template counts normalized to usable DNA estimated by amplifying housekeeping genes. Richness was estimated with the preseqR package, extrapolating to 400,000 templates for PBMC samples and 120,000 templates for tissue samples. Clonality was defined as one minus Pielou's evenness. Tissue-enriched TCRs were identified by differential abundance testing using productive amino-acid clonotypes, minimum total count 5 and alpha 0.1. The Jaccard Index and the Morisita Overlap Index were used to measure repertoire overlap between compartments. GLIPH clustered TCR beta CDR3s with public tetramer-defined viral CDR3s; viral motifs required at least three viral sequences plus V-gene enrichment. TCRdb holds this immuneACCESS table with in-frame rearrangements only. Some clones are missing; in checked studies, unresolved V genes explain under half, and the rest has no known cause. The DNA was the basis for D and trimming; V, J and clone size are from that table. For this sample there are under 20,000 clones; roughly 86% appear just once. 25% to 30% of the sample is in the top ten clones.

At diagnosis, peripheral blood, uninvolved tumor-adjacent lung and tumor were collected and stored as a combination of fresh-frozen and FFPE material. Blood samples were analyzed as peripheral blood mononuclear cells for TCR repertoire profiling. Points on this clone: What this receptor recognizes is not known. No base quality values were provided; no much bigger clone lies one nucleotide off.

The chain links TRBV18 with TRBJ2-7; the D gene is perhaps TRBD2, from 5 matching bases. The sequencing used peripheral blood mononuclear cells, collected before any cancer treatment. This receptor was taken from a male donor aged 60 or over with stage II lung adenocarcinoma. DNA sequence: TGTGCCAGCTCACTAAGAAGCGGCAGCTCCTACGAGCAGTACTTC. This sequence encodes CASSLRSGSSYEQYF.